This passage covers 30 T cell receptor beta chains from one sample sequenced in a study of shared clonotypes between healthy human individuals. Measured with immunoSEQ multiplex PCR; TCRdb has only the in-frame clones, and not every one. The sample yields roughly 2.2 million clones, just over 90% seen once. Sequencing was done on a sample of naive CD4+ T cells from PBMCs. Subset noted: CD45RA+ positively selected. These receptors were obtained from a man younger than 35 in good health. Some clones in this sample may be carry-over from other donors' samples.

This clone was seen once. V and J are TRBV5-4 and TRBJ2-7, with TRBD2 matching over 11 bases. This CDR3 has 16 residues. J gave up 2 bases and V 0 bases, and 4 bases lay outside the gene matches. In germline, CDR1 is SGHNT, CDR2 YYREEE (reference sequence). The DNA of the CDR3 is TGTGCCAGCAGCTTGGACGGGACTAGCGGAACCTACGAGCAGTACTTC. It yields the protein CASSLDGTSGTYEQYF.

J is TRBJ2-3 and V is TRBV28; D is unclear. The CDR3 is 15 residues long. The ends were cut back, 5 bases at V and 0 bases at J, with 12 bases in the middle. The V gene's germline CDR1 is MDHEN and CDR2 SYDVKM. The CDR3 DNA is TGTGCCAGCAGTGCGATGGACCAGAGCACAGATACGCAGTATTTT. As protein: CASSAMDQSTDTQYF.

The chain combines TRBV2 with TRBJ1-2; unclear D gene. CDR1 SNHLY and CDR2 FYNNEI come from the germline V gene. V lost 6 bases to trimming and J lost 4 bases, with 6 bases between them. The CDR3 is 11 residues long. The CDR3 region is CASRGSYGYTF. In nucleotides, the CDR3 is TGTGCCAGCAGGGGATCCTATGGCTACACCTTC.

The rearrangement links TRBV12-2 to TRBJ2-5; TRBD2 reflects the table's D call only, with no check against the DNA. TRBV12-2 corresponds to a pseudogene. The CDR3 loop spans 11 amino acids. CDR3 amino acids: CAIPTEETQYF. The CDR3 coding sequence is TGTGCAATCCCCACCGAGGAGACCCAGTACTTC.

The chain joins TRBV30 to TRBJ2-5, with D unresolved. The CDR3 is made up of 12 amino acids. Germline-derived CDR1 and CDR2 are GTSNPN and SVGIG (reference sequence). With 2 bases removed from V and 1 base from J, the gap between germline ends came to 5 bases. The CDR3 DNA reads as TGTGCCTGGAGTTTTGTCCAAGAGACCCAGTACTTC. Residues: CAWSFVQETQYF.

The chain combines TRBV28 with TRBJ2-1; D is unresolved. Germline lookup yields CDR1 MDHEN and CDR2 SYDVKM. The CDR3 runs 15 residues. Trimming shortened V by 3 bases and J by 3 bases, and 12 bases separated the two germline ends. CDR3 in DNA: TGTGCCAGCAGTTTGGCCGGGCTGATCTACAATGAGCAGTTCTTC. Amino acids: CASSLAGLIYNEQFF.

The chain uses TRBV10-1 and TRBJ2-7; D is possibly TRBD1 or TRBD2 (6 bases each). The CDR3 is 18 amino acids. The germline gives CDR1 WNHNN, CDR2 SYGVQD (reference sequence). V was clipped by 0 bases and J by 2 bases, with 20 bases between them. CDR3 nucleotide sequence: TGCGCCAGCAGTGAGTCGATGAAGGGGGGCCCCTACACCTACGAGCAGTACTTC. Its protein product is CASSESMKGGPYTYEQYF.

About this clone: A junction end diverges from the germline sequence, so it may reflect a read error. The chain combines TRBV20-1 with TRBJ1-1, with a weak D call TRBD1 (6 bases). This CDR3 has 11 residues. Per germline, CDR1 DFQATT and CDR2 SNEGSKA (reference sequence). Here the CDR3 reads CSALSVRQELF. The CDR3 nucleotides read TGCAGTGCCTTGTCTGTTCGACAGGAACTTTTT.

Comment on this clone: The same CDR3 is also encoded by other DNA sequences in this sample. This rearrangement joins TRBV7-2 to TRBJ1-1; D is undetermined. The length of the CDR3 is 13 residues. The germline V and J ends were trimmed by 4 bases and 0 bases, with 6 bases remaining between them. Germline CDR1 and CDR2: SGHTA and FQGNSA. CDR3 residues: CASSSQMNTEAFF. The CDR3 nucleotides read TGTGCCAGCAGCTCGCAAATGAACACTGAAGCTTTCTTT. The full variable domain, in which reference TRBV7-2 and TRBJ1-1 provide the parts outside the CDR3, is GAGVSQSPSNKVTEKGKDVELRCDPISGHTALYWYRQSLGQGLEFLIYFQGNSAPDKSGLPSDRFSAERTGGSVSTLTIQRTQQEDSAVYLCASSSQMNTEAFFGQGTRLTVV.

The CDR3 here is CASSQQASGIRGDTQYF. In nucleotides, the CDR3 is TGTGCCAGCAGCCAACAGGCTAGCGGGATAAGGGGAGATACGCAGTATTTT. This chain connects TRBV7-2 to TRBJ2-3; 9 bases are shared with TRBD2. This CDR3 has 17 residues. V was pared by 5 bases and J by 5 bases, with 14 bases of the junction left unmatched. Germline values: CDR1 SGHTA, CDR2 FQGNSA.

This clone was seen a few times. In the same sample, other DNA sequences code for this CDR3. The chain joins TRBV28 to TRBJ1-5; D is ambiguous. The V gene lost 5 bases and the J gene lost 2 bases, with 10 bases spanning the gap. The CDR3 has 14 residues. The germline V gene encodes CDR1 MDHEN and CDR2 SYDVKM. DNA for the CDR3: TGTGCCAGCAGTCCCCCCGGGGGCAATCAGCCCCAGCATTTT. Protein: CASSPPGGNQPQHF.

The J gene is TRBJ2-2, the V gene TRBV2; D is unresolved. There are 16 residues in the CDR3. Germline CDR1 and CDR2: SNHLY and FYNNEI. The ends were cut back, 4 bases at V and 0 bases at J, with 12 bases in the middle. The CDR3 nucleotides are TGTGCCAGCAGTGCTCGGGCCTCAGCGAACACCGGGGAGCTGTTTTTT. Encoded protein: CASSARASANTGELFF.

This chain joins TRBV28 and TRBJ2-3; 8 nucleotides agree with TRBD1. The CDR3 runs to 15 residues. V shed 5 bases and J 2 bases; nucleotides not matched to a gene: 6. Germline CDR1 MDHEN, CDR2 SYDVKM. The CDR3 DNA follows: TGTGCCAGCAGTACAGGGGGGATTAACACAGATACGCAGTATTTT. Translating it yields CASSTGGINTDTQYF.

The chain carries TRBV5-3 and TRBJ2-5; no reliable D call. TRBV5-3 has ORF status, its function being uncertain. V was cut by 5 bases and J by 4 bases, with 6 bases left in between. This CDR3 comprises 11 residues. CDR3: CARRYGETQYF. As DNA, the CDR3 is TGTGCCAGAAGGTACGGAGAGACCCAGTACTTC.

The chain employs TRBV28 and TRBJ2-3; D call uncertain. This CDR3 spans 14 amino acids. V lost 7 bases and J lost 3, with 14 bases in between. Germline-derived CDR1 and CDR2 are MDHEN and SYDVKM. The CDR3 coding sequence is TGTGCCAGCATAAATAAGTTTGGGACAGATACGCAGTATTTT. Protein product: CASINKFGTDTQYF.

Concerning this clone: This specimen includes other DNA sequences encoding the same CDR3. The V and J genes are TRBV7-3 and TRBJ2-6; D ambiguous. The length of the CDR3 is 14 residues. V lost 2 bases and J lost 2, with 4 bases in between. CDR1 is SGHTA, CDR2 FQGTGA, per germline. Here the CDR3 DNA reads TGTGCCAGCAGCTTACGAGCTGGGGCCAACGTCCTGACTTTC. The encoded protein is CASSLRAGANVLTF.

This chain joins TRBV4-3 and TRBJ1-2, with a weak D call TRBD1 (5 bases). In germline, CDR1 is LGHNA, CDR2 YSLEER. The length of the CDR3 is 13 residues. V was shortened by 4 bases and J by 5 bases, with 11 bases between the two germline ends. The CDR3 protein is CASSLTQGYGYTF. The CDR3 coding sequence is TGCGCCAGCAGCCTAACCCAGGGTTATGGCTACACCTTC.

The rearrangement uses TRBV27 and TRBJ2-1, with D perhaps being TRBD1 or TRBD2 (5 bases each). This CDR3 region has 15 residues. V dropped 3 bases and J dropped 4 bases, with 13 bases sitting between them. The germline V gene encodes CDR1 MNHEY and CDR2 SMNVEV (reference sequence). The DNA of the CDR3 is TGTGCCAGCAGTTTGGGACGTGGGATGTACAATGAGCAGTTCTTC. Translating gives CASSLGRGMYNEQFF.

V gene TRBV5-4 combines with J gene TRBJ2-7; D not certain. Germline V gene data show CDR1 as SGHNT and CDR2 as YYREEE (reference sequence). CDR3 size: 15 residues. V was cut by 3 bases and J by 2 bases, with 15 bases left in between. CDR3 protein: CASSSQPKPPYEQYF. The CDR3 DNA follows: TGTGCCAGCAGCTCACAACCAAAACCCCCCTACGAGCAGTACTTC. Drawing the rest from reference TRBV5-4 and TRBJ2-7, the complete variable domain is ETGVTQSPTHLIKTRGQQVTLRCSSQSGHNTVSWYQQALGQGPQFIFQYYREEENGRGNFPPRFSGLQFPNYSSELNVNALELDDSALYLCASSSQPKPPYEQYFGPGTRLTVT.

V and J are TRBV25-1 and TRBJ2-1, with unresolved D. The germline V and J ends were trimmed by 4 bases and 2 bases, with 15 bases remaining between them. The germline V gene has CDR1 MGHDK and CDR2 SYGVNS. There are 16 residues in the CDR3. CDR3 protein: CASSGSRAVAYNEQFF. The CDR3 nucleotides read TGTGCCAGCAGTGGAAGTAGGGCGGTGGCCTACAATGAGCAGTTCTTC.

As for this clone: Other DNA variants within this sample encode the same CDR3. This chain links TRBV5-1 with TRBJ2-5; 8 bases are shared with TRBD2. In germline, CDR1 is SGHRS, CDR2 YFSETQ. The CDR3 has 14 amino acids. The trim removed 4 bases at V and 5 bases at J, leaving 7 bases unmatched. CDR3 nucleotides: TGCGCCAGCAGCCCCCGCGGCGGGGGGGAGACCCAGTACTTC. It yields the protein CASSPRGGGETQYF.

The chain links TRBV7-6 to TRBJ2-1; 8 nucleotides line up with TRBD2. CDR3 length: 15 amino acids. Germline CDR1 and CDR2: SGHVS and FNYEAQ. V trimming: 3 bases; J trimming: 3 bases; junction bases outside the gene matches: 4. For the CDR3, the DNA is TGTGCCAGCAGCTTTAGCGGGGCCAACTACAATGAGCAGTTCTTC. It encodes CASSFSGANYNEQFF.

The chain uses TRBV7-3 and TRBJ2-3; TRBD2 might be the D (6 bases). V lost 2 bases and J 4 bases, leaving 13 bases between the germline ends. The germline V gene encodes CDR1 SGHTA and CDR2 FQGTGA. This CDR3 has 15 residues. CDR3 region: CASSLYSGGADTQYF. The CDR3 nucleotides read TGTGCCAGCAGCTTATATAGCGGAGGGGCAGATACGCAGTATTTT.

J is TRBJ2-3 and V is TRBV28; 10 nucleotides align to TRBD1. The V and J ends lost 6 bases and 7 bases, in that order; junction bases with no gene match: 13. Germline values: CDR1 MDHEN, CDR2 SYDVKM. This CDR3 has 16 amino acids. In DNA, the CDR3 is TGTGCCAGCAGAAGACCCGGGACAGGGGCGTCACATACGCAGTATTTT. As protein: CASRRPGTGASHTQYF.

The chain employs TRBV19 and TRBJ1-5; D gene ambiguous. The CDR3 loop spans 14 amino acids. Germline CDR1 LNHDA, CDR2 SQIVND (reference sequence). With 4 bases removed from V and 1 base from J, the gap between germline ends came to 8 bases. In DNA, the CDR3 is TGTGCCAGTAGTAGCCTTGGGAGCAATCAGCCCCAGCATTTT. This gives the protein CASSSLGSNQPQHF.

CDR3 amino acids: CASSPWTSGRPWDEQFF. In nucleotides, the CDR3 is TGTGCCAGCAGCCCTTGGACTAGCGGGAGGCCATGGGATGAGCAGTTCTTC. The rearrangement uses TRBV5-4 and TRBJ2-1, with TRBD2 matching over 14 bases. J was trimmed by 8 bases and V by 4 bases; bases with no gene match: 11. Looked up from germline, CDR1 is SGHNT and CDR2 is YYREEE (reference sequence). The CDR3 contains 17 residues.

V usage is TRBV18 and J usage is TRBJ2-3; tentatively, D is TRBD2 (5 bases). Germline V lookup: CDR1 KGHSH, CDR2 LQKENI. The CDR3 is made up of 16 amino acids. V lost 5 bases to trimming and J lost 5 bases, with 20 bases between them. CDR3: CASSALAGRREDTQYF. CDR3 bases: TGTGCCAGCTCAGCTCTAGCCGGGCGGAGAGAAGATACGCAGTATTTT.

CDR3 in amino acids: CASSRTGTGGSGELFF. For the CDR3, the DNA is TGTGCCAGTAGTAGGACCGGGACAGGGGGGTCCGGGGAGCTGTTTTTT. V usage is TRBV19 and J usage is TRBJ2-2, with 11 bases lining up with TRBD1. Germline trimming cut 4 bases from V and 6 bases from J; bases unmatched to any gene: 7. This CDR3 is 16 amino acids long. Germline CDR1 reads LNHDA; CDR2 reads SQIVND (reference sequence).

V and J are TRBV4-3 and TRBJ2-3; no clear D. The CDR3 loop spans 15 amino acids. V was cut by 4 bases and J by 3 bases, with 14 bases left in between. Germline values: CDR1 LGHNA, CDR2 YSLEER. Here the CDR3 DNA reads TGCGCCAGCAGCCGGAACAGATTGGCGACAGATACGCAGTATTTT. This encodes CASSRNRLATDTQYF.

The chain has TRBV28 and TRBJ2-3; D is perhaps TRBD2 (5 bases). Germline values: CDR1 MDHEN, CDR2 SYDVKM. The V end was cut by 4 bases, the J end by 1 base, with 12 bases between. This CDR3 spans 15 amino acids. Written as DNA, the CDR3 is TGTGCCAGCAGTTGGACTCGCATGGGCACAGATACGCAGTATTTT. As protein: CASSWTRMGTDTQYF. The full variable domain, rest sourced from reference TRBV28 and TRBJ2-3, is DVKVTQSSRYLVKRTGEKVFLECVQDMDHENMFWYRQDPGLGLRLIYFSYDVKMKEKGDIPEGYSVSREKKERFSLILESASTNQTSMYLCASSWTRMGTDTQYFGPGTRLTVL.